The TCR beta chain described here comes from a study of T cells after yellow fever vaccination. Study outcomes and limitations: Some clonotypes were seen in both the CD4 and the CD8 compartments. These made up a small share and likely arose from convergent recombination. Reappearing after the booster were most of the clones from primary vaccination (almost 97% CD4, 75% to 90% CD8).

Trimming stripped 2 bases from V and 6 bases from J, with 14 bases between. This CDR3 comprises 16 residues. The V gene's germline CDR1 is SEHNR and CDR2 FQNEAQ (reference sequence). 5'RACE template switching generated TCR cDNA, adding a universal primer site and UMIs. TCRdb re-derived calls from the 5' RACE reads in MiXCR, one entry per CDR3 protein. The sample consists of a few hundred thousand distinct CDR3 sequences, 17% of them appearing once. Notes on this clonotype: Its target is unknown.

The TCR comes from a man between 18 and 35 years old who received the YFV17D yellow fever vaccine. The chain carries TRBV7-9 and TRBJ1-6; tentative D call: TRBD1 (5 bases). Here the sequenced sample was PBMCs, taken about 5 days after the first yellow fever vaccination. The CDR3 region is CASSLFGGFGNSPLHF. The CDR3, as DNA: TGTGCCAGCAGCTTATTTGGGGGATTCGGTAATTCACCCCTCCACTTT.